This T cell receptor beta chain was captured by sequencing in a study of T cells in Graves' hyperthyroidism and ophthalmopathy. Study results and caveats: Expanded thyroid clonotypes (above 0.001) were mostly also found in blood.

Using RNA transcripts as the source, TCR beta CDR3 regions were amplified. An initial round of RT-PCR targeting the TCR CDR3 relied on the HTBI primer set. In TCRdb, the multiplex PCR reads were re-called with MiXCR into one record per CDR3 protein. This table holds hundreds of thousands of distinct CDR3 sequences, about 45% found once. Researchers barred patients who had uncontrolled infection, other autoimmune disease, pregnancy or lactation. Points on this clonotype: Its antigen is still unknown.

The germline CDR1 and CDR2 sequences are SGHVS and FQNEAQ. J gave up 7 bases and V 2 bases, and 7 bases lay outside the gene matches. This CDR3 is built from 18 residues. The chain joins TRBV7-8 to TRBJ2-2; 16 bases align to TRBD2. The clonotype was recovered from an adult man with Graves' disease, either hyperthyroidism or ophthalmopathy (not recorded which). Source material: peripheral blood or thyroid tissue (not recorded which). The CDR3 region has the DNA TGTGCCAGCAGCTTAAAGGGACTAGCGGGAGGGCCAAGCGGGGAGCTGTTTTTT. As protein: CASSLKGLAGGPSGELFF.